This record looks at one T cell receptor (beta chain) sequence and its context. The entry originates in a study of shared T cell receptors in the human thymus. This CDR3 is built from 14 residues. The ends were cut back, 1 base at V and 4 bases at J, with 14 bases in the middle. Germline V gene data show CDR1 as SQVTM and CDR2 as ANQGSEA. Sequencing used immunoSEQ multiplex PCR; TCRdb keeps in-frame clones, though not all of them. The table includes more than 550,000 clones, 87% detected once. The same sample was also used in a study of human thymus T cells. From that paper: Thymus pieces cut out during corrective heart surgery were the tissue that was used.

The sequence was obtained from a boy in the first two years of life with a congenital heart defect. The rearrangement uses TRBV29-1 and TRBJ2-7, with TRBD1 as a possible D gene (6 bases). Sequencing input: thymocytes. This CDR3 reads CSVEAPGQPYEQYF. In nucleotides, the CDR3 is TGCAGCGTTGAAGCCCCAGGACAGCCTTACGAGCAGTACTTC.